The 19 T cell receptor beta chains presented below share a single source sample, sequenced in a study of T cell responses to AZD1222 COVID-19 vaccine. Measured with immunoSEQ multiplex PCR; TCRdb has only the in-frame clones, and not every one. The data contain under 150,000 clones, around 94% of them singletons. The specimen comprised peripheral blood, sampled 28 days after the second AZD1222 dose. Receptors were obtained from an adult who received the AZD1222 COVID-19 vaccine.

This chain joins TRBV6-5 and TRBJ1-1, with 8 bases matching TRBD1. Germline assignment: CDR1 MNHEY and CDR2 SVGAGI. The CDR3 is 14 residues long. V shed 8 bases, J shed 7 bases, and the junction held 12 bases outside the gene matches. The DNA for the CDR3 is TGTGCCAGCTCCTTCGACAGGGGTCAGGGTGAAGCTTTCTTT. Encoded protein: CASSFDRGQGEAFF.

The V and J genes are TRBV15 and TRBJ1-1; no clear D. CDR3 length: 15 amino acids. V was pared by 0 bases and J by 1 base, with 9 bases between. CDR1 and CDR2 (germline): LNHNV, YYDKDF (reference sequence). CDR3 DNA: TGTGCCACCAGCAGAGATGTAGGAGGGAACACTGAAGCTTTCTTT. Its protein is CATSRDVGGNTEAFF. The entire variable domain, with the rest obtained from reference TRBV15 and TRBJ1-1, is as follows: DAMVIQNPRYQVTQFGKPVTLSCSQTLNHNVMYWYQQKSSQAPKLLFHYYDKDFNNEADTPDNFQSRRPNTSFCFLDIRSPGLGDTAMYLCATSRDVGGNTEAFFGQGTRLTVV.

The genes are TRBV10-3 and TRBJ2-7; D remains ambiguous. Trimming removed 10 bases at V and 0 bases at J, with 16 bases between. Germline V gene data show CDR1 as ENHRY and CDR2 as SYGVKD. CDR3 size: 14 residues. The CDR3 DNA reads as TGTGCCACCCGCTCGACCCCCTCCTCCTACGAGCAGTACTTC. This translates into CATRSTPSSYEQYF.

The gene calls are TRBV24-1 and TRBJ1-2; 8 nucleotides match TRBD1. The CDR3 has 15 amino acids. From germline, CDR1 is KGHDR and CDR2 SFDVKD. Trimming took 9 bases from V and 6 from J; bases not matched to a gene: 14. Here the CDR3 DNA reads TGTGCCACCTCCGGGGGGACAGGATACACCGATGGCTACACCTTC. It yields the protein CATSGGTGYTDGYTF.

The V call is TRBV3-1 (or the pseudogene TRBV3-2), the J call TRBJ1-1; the D is unclear. The germline gives CDR1 LGHDT, CDR2 YNNKEL (reference sequence). The V gene lost 5 bases and the J gene lost 7 bases, with 8 bases spanning the gap. This CDR3 contains 11 residues. In DNA, the CDR3 is TGTGCCAGCAGCAAACAGAATGAAGCTTTCTTT. The encoded protein is CASSKQNEAFF.

The chain links TRBV6-4 to TRBJ2-2; D is uncertain. The V end lost 2 bases, the J end lost 1 base, and 5 bases lay between the germline ends. The CDR3 runs 14 residues. Germline V CDR1 and CDR2: MRHNA, SNTAGT. CDR3 bases: TGTGCCAGCAGTGACGGGCAGAACACCGGGGAGCTGTTTTTT. Translation gives CASSDGQNTGELFF.

The chain joins TRBV18 to TRBJ1-3; 11 nucleotides match TRBD1. The CDR3 loop spans 16 amino acids. Trimming at V came to 0 bases and at J to 4 bases, leaving 2 bases not matched to a gene. Germline CDR1 is KGHSH and CDR2 is LQKENI. In DNA, the CDR3 is TGTGCCAGCTCACCACCGGACAGGGGGCGCGGAAACACCATATATTTT. Amino acid sequence: CASSPPDRGRGNTIYF.

CDR3 nucleotides: TGTGCCAGCAGCTGGACTAGCGCGGACGCTTACAATGAGCAGTTCTTC. It is translated as CASSWTSADAYNEQFF. The rearrangement joins TRBV7-3 to TRBJ2-1; 9 nucleotides align to TRBD2. The germline gives CDR1 SGHTA, CDR2 FQGTGA. The CDR3 length is 16 residues. With 4 bases clipped from V and 4 bases from J, the junction kept 8 bases outside the gene matches.

This rearrangement joins TRBV28 to TRBJ1-4, with 9 bases that match TRBD1. In germline, CDR1 is MDHEN, CDR2 SYDVKM. The CDR3 covers 15 residues. V lost 5 bases, J lost 5 bases, and 6 bases stayed unmatched. The CDR3 reads CASSPGGTGNEKLFF. CDR3 DNA sequence: TGTGCCAGCAGTCCCGGGGGGACAGGGAATGAAAAACTGTTTTTT.

The gene calls are TRBV18 and TRBJ1-2; D is unclear. The V gene's germline CDR1 is KGHSH and CDR2 LQKENI. V lost 6 bases and J lost 6, with 11 bases in between. The CDR3 is 12 residues long. CDR3 bases: TGTGCCAGCTCCCTACCACCGGATGGCTACACCTTC. The encoded protein is CASSLPPDGYTF. The whole variable domain, remainder taken from reference TRBV18 and TRBJ1-2, is NAGVMQNPRHLVRRRGQEARLRCSPMKGHSHVYWYRQLPEEGLKFMVYLQKENIIDESGMPKERFSAEFPKEGPSILRIQQVVRGDSAAYFCASSLPPDGYTFGSGTRLTVV.

This clone was seen only once. The genes are TRBV28 and TRBJ1-2; D is perhaps TRBD1 (5 bases). V gave up 8 bases and J gave up 7 bases, with 17 bases separating them. The CDR3 contains 13 residues. The V gene's germline CDR1 is MDHEN and CDR2 SYDVKM. In DNA, the CDR3 is TGTGCCAGCGGCGATGCAGGGCTGGCTGGCTACACCTTC. This translates into CASGDAGLAGYTF.

As for this clone: The sample has other DNA sequences that encode this CDR3 too. This rearrangement joins TRBV28 to TRBJ1-3; no definite D call. V was pared by 6 bases and J by 0 bases, with 9 bases between. CDR1 is MDHEN and CDR2 is SYDVKM in the germline V gene. The CDR3 covers 14 residues. The CDR3 loop is CASRTASSGNTIYF. The CDR3 nucleotides are TGTGCCAGCAGGACGGCCAGCTCTGGAAACACCATATATTTT.

The chain has TRBV19 and TRBJ2-5; D is uncertain. V lost 4 bases to trimming and J lost 0 bases, with 6 bases between them. The germline CDR1 and CDR2 sequences are LNHDA and SQIVND (reference sequence). The CDR3 extends over 13 amino acids. The CDR3 is CASSRANQETQYF. The CDR3 region has the DNA TGTGCCAGTAGTAGGGCCAACCAAGAGACCCAGTACTTC.

This chain uses TRBV30 with TRBJ1-5; no definite D call. V was shortened by 2 bases and J by 2 bases, with 7 bases between the two germline ends. CDR1 is GTSNPN, CDR2 SVGIG, per germline (reference sequence). This CDR3 has 13 amino acids. The CDR3 loop reads CAWSLTGNQPQHF. CDR3 sequence (DNA): TGTGCCTGGAGTCTTACAGGCAATCAGCCCCAGCATTTT.

V and J are TRBV3-1 (or the pseudogene TRBV3-2) and TRBJ2-7; a possible D gene is TRBD1 (6 bases). Germline V gene lookup returns CDR1 LGHDT and CDR2 YNNKEL (reference sequence). V lost 0 bases to trimming and J lost 6 bases, with 12 bases between them. The CDR3 has 14 amino acids. The CDR3 DNA sequence: TGTGCCAGCAGCCAAGAGGCAGGGGTCTCCGAGCAGTACTTC. It codes for CASSQEAGVSEQYF.

This chain joins TRBV29-1 and TRBJ1-5; 11 nucleotides agree with TRBD1. V lost 1 base to trimming and J lost 5 bases; unmatched junction nucleotides: 4. The CDR3 is 15 residues long. Per germline, CDR1 SQVTM and CDR2 ANQGSEA. The CDR3 loop reads CSVEVSGQGDQPQHF. In nucleotides, the CDR3 is TGCAGCGTTGAAGTGTCGGGACAGGGGGATCAGCCCCAGCATTTT.

J is TRBJ2-1 and V is TRBV6-4, with TRBD2 identical over 8 bases. Germline V lookup: CDR1 MRHNA, CDR2 SNTAGT. This CDR3 has 14 residues. V dropped 2 bases and J dropped 12; count of bases not matched to a gene: 9. CDR3 nucleotides: TGTGCCAGCAGTGACGGGGTAGCGGGGCCGGCGCAGTTCTTC. This encodes CASSDGVAGPAQFF.

The chain carries TRBV5-1 and TRBJ2-2; D possibly corresponds to TRBD1 (6 bases). Germline assignment: CDR1 SGHRS and CDR2 YFSETQ. The CDR3 runs to 15 residues. The ends were cut back, 0 bases at V and 4 bases at J, with 10 bases in the middle. The CDR3 DNA is TGCGCCAGCAGCTTGGCAGGGGTCGGCACCGGGGAGCTGTTTTTT. It yields the protein CASSLAGVGTGELFF.

This chain connects TRBV4-2 to TRBJ1-1; D is unclear. The V end lost 3 bases, the J end lost 1 base, and 6 bases lay between the germline ends. The CDR3 totals 13 residues. The germline gives CDR1 LGHNA, CDR2 YNFKEQ. The CDR3, as DNA: TGTGCCAGCAGCCACCAGAGGAACACTGAAGCTTTCTTT. Protein sequence: CASSHQRNTEAFF.